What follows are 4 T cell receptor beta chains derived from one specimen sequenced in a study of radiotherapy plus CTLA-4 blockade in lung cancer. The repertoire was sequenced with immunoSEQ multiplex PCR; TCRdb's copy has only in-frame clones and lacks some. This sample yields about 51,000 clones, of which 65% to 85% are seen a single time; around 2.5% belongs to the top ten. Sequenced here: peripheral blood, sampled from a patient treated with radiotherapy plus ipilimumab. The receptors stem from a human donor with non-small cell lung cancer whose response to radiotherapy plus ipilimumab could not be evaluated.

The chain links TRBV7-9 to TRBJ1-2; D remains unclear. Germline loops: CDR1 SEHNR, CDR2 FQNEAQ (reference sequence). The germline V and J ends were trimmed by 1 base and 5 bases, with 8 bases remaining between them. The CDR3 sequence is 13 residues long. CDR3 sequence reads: CASSLGRVYGYTF. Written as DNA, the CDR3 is TGTGCCAGCAGCTTAGGCCGGGTTTATGGCTACACCTTC.

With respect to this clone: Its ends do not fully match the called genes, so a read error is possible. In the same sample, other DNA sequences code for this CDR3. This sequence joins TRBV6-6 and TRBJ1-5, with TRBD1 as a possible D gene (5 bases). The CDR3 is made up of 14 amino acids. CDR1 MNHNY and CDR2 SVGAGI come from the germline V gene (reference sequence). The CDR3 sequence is CASTFLGGDQPQHF. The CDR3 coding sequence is TGTGCTAGCACCTTTCTGGGGGGAGATCAGCCCCAGCATTTT.

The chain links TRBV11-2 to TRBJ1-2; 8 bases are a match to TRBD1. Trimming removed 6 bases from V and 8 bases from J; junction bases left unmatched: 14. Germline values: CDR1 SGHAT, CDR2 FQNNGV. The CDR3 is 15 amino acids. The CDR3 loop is CASRPPTGHRGGYTF. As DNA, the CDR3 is TGTGCCAGCAGACCTCCAACGGGTCACAGGGGGGGCTACACCTTC.

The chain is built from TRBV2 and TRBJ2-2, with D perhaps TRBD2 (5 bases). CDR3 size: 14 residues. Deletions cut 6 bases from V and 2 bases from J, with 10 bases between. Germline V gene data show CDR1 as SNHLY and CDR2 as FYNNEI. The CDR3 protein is CASRDLANTGELFF. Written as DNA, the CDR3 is TGTGCCAGCAGGGATCTAGCCAACACCGGGGAGCTGTTTTTT.